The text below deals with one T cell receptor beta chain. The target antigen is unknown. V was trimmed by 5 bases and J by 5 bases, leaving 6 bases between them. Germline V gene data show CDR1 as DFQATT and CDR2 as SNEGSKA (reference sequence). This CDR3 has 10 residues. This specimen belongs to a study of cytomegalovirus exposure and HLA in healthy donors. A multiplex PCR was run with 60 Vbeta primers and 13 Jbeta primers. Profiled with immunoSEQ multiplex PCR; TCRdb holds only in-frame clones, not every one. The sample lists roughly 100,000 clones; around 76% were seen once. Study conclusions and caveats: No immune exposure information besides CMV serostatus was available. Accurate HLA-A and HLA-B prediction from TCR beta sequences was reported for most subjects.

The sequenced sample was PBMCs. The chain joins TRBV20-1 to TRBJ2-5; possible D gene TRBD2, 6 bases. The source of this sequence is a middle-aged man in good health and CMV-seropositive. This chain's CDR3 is CSAGGETQYF. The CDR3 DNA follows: TGCAGTGCTGGGGGGGAGACCCAGTACTTC.